These 11 T cell receptor beta chains share one sample of origin, sequenced in a study of identical twins. From the 5' RACE reads, TCRdb called clonotypes with MiXCR, one entry per CDR3 protein. The data hold 1.5 million to 2 million distinct CDR3 sequences, with about 32% observed a single time. Sequenced material: cord blood. These receptors were obtained from a newborn girl in good health.

The chain carries TRBV3-1 and TRBJ2-4; 7 positions match TRBD1. Looked up from germline, CDR1 is LGHDT and CDR2 is YNNKEL (reference sequence). V lost 1 base, J lost 0 bases, and 3 bases stayed unmatched. The CDR3 spans 16 residues. The CDR3 nucleotides are TGTGCCAGCAGCCAAGCAGGGGGAAGAGCCAAAAACATTCAGTACTTC. This gives the protein CASSQAGGRAKNIQYF.

The rearrangement links TRBV9 to TRBJ1-2; tentative D call: TRBD1 (5 bases). The V gene's germline CDR1 is SGDLS and CDR2 YYNGEE. Trimming removed 6 bases from V and 4 bases from J, with 28 bases in between. The CDR3 has 18 amino acids. In DNA, the CDR3 is TGTGCCAGCATGAGGGAAAGCTCGACAGTCACTTTCTCCTATGGCTACACCTTC. Its protein product is CASMRESSTVTFSYGYTF.

This clonotype was counted between two and nine times. The gene calls are TRBV12-3 or TRBV12-4 and TRBJ2-1, with a possible D match to TRBD2 (6 bases). This CDR3 comprises 12 residues. Trimming took 1 base from V and 13 from J, leaving 11 bases between them. DNA of the CDR3: TGTGCCAGCAGTTTAGGAACTAGCAGACAGTTCTTC. As protein: CASSLGTSRQFF.

Comments on this clonotype: Sequence at one end of the junction differs from germline and may be a read error. The rearrangement uses TRBV7-2 and TRBJ1-6; D gene unclear. CDR1 is SGHTA and CDR2 is FQGNSA in the germline V gene. The CDR3 extends over 15 amino acids. This CDR3 is CASSLDGVPNSPLNF. The CDR3 coding sequence is TGTGCCAGCAGCTTAGACGGGGTGCCCAATTCACCCCTCAACTTT.

The J gene is TRBJ2-5, the V gene TRBV27, with 12 bases identical to TRBD2. V dropped 7 bases and J dropped 11; count of bases not matched to a gene: 14. The CDR3 spans 15 residues. The germline gives CDR1 MNHEY, CDR2 SMNVEV (reference sequence). The CDR3 spells CASTLGRLAGVEQYF. CDR3 nucleotides: TGTGCCAGCACCCTAGGCAGACTAGCGGGAGTTGAGCAGTACTTC.

The chain recombines TRBV20-1 with TRBJ1-4; perhaps TRBD1 as D (6 bases). The CDR3 spans 16 residues. Germline V CDR1 and CDR2: DFQATT, SNEGSKA (reference sequence). V was trimmed by 0 bases and J by 2 bases, leaving 13 bases between them. In DNA form, the CDR3 reads TGCAGTGCTAGAGATCATGTCAGGGGTACTAATGAAAAACTGTTTTTT. It yields the protein CSARDHVRGTNEKLFF.

The chain recombines TRBV29-1 with TRBJ1-5; D ambiguous. This CDR3 region has 13 residues. V was cut by 5 bases and J by 6 bases, with 14 bases left in between. Germline V gives CDR1 SQVTM, CDR2 ANQGSEA. CDR3 sequence: CSVQGQAAQPQHF. Written as DNA, the CDR3 is TGCAGCGTTCAAGGGCAGGCGGCTCAGCCCCAGCATTTT. Based on the CDR3 plus reference TRBV29-1 and TRBJ1-5, the full variable domain is SAVISQKPSRDICQRGTSLTIQCQVDSQVTMMFWYRQQPGQSLTLIATANQGSEATYESGFVIDKFPISRPNLTFSTLTVSNMSPEDSSIYLCSVQGQAAQPQHFGDGTRLSIL.

This chain joins TRBV4-2 and TRBJ2-1, with a tentative D call TRBD2 (6 bases). This CDR3 is built from 14 residues. From germline, CDR1 is LGHNA and CDR2 YNFKEQ. V lost 3 bases and J lost 5, with 11 bases in between. In DNA, the CDR3 is TGTGCCAGCAGCCATGCGGGAACGGACAATGAGCAGTTCTTC. Residues: CASSHAGTDNEQFF.

The chain links TRBV4-2 to TRBJ2-3; 10 positions match TRBD1. The CDR3 is 14 residues long. V dropped 4 bases and J dropped 4; count of bases not matched to a gene: 2. Germline CDR1 is LGHNA and CDR2 is YNFKEQ. The CDR3 region is CASSRGQGADTQYF. CDR3 nucleotides: TGTGCCAGCAGCCGCGGACAGGGGGCAGATACGCAGTATTTT.

This clonotype was seen only a few times. The chain couples TRBV10-3 to TRBJ1-2, with D perhaps TRBD1 (5 bases). The CDR3 spans 14 residues. The germline V gene has CDR1 ENHRY and CDR2 SYGVKD. The V gene lost 6 bases and the J gene lost 1 base, with 12 bases spanning the gap. The CDR3: CAISGTPDNYGYTF. The CDR3 region has the DNA TGTGCCATCAGCGGGACTCCGGATAACTATGGCTACACCTTC.

J is TRBJ2-5 and V is TRBV6-6; D perhaps matches TRBD2 (5 bases). Germline V gene data show CDR1 as MNHNY and CDR2 as SVGAGI (reference sequence). V shed 1 base and J shed 1 base, with 7 bases lying between them. The CDR3 length is 14 residues. This chain's CDR3 is CASSYFEGQETQYF. CDR3 coding DNA: TGTGCCAGCAGTTACTTTGAGGGCCAAGAGACCCAGTACTTC.